Given below is one T cell receptor (beta chain) in context. The data derive from a study of blood T cell repertoires in COVID-19. V was trimmed by 7 bases and J by 6 bases, leaving 16 bases between them. This CDR3 comprises 13 residues. CDR1 is MDHEN and CDR2 is SYDVKM in the germline V gene. The data were produced by immunoSEQ multiplex PCR, yet TCRdb's version contains in-frame clones alone and is incomplete. The sample yields about 270,000 clones, 85% to 90% seen once. The V gene is TRBV28, the J gene TRBJ2-7, with D possibly matching TRBD1 (5 bases). The receptor comes from a woman aged 25 to 39 with acute COVID-19. Material: PBMCs or T cells enriched from blood (not recorded which). In DNA, the CDR3 is TGTGCCAGCAAGGTAGCAGGGATGGGCGAGCAGTACTTC. This gives the protein CASKVAGMGEQYF.